The 2 T cell receptor beta chains reported below all come from one sample, sequenced in a study of T cell responses to AZD1222 COVID-19 vaccine (dated by TCRdb to about 2021). The library relied on the immunoSEQ multiplex PCR assay. TCRdb stores this immuneACCESS table with in-frame sequences only. Part of the clones is absent; in the studies checked, under half of the shortfall reflects unresolved V genes, and no reason is known for the rest. The sample table holds 90,000 to 120,000 clones, of which about 92% were seen once. The top ten constitute about 3% of the sample. What the time point label conveys for this sample: baseline before first vaccination. Reading the label with the study, this specimen's treatment or condition is: meningococcal conjugate vaccine given as trial control. Specimen: peripheral blood, collected on day 0 of MenACWY control vaccination. The receptors were sampled from an adult in good health.

This chain connects TRBV5-4 to TRBJ2-7; 10 bases map to TRBD1. CDR3 size: 15 residues. The germline gives CDR1 SGHNT, CDR2 YYREEE (reference sequence). V trimming: 1 base; J trimming: 2 bases; junction bases outside the gene matches: 3. Here the CDR3 DNA reads TGTGCCAGCAGCTTGACCGGGACAGGGGCCTACGAGCAGTACTTC. Translation: CASSLTGTGAYEQYF.

In its sample, this clone was seen once. The chain couples TRBV3-1 (or the pseudogene TRBV3-2) to TRBJ1-2; D is uncertain. CDR1 is LGHDT, CDR2 YNNKEL, per germline (reference sequence). V was shortened by 4 bases and J by 8 bases, with 14 bases between the two germline ends. This CDR3 is 13 amino acids long. In nucleotides, the CDR3 is TGTGCCAGCAGCCCCTCGATGCCCCCCGGCTACACCTTC. Translating it yields CASSPSMPPGYTF.